These 11 T cell receptor beta chains were all obtained from the same sample, sequenced in a study of PD-1 blockade in classical Hodgkin lymphoma. Some clones are missing from TCRdb's copy, which holds only in-frame ones; the method was immunoSEQ multiplex PCR. This sample has tens of thousands of clones, with 70% to 90% found just once. Time point noted: cycle 4 day 1 (C4D1), after less than seven weeks of nivolumab. Each patient relapsed following autologous stem cell transplantation, and prior brentuximab vedotin exposure differed. Sequenced material: peripheral blood mononuclear cells (PBMCs), taken before the fourth cycle of nivolumab. Source of these receptors: a human donor with classical Hodgkin lymphoma.

The genes are TRBV7-9 and TRBJ1-2, with D possibly matching TRBD1 (6 bases). Trimming removed 1 base at V and 4 bases at J, with 16 bases between. CDR3 length: 16 amino acids. Germline assignment: CDR1 SEHNR and CDR2 FQNEAQ (reference sequence). The CDR3 nucleotides are TGTGCCAGCAGCTTAGATACAGGGATGGGTGGCTATGGCTACACCTTC. This gives the protein CASSLDTGMGGYGYTF.

The chain uses TRBV27 and TRBJ2-5; 7 positions match TRBD1. The CDR3 contains 15 residues. The ends lost 5 bases at V and 7 bases at J; junction bases unmatched: 13. Germline V CDR1 and CDR2: MNHEY, SMNVEV (reference sequence). The CDR3, as DNA: TGTGCCAGCAGTAGATCGGGACAGACCTTTTTGACCCAGTACTTC. The encoded protein is CASSRSGQTFLTQYF.

This clone is judged medium-sized. The chain carries TRBV29-1 and TRBJ1-6, with no clear D. The CDR3 extends over 13 amino acids. Trimming took off 6 bases at V and 1 base at J, with 7 bases between the two ends. Germline values: CDR1 SQVTM, CDR2 ANQGSEA. CDR3: CSVRLSYNSPLHF. As DNA, the CDR3 is TGCAGCGTCCGATTGTCCTATAATTCACCCCTCCACTTT.

V usage is TRBV5-1 and J usage is TRBJ1-1; 8 nucleotides line up with TRBD1. Trimming removed 4 bases from V and 10 bases from J; junction bases left unmatched: 12. Germline values: CDR1 SGHRS, CDR2 YFSETQ. The CDR3 runs to 14 residues. The CDR3 coding sequence is TGCGCCAGCAGCCGGGCCCCAGGGGGCGGAGGAGCTTTCTTT. Protein: CASSRAPGGGGAFF. Together with reference TRBV5-1 and TRBJ1-1, the CDR3 gives the full variable domain: KAGVTQTPRYLIKTRGQQVTLSCSPISGHRSVSWYQQTPGQGLQFLFEYFSETQRNKGNFPGRFSGRQFSNSRSEMNVSTLELGDSALYLCASSRAPGGGGAFFGQGTRLTVV.

This rearrangement joins TRBV6-5 to TRBJ2-1, with a weak D call TRBD1 (5 bases). The CDR3 runs to 14 residues. The germline gives CDR1 MNHEY, CDR2 SVGAGI. V lost 7 bases to trimming and J lost 2 bases, with 12 bases between them. CDR3 nucleotide sequence: TGTGCCAGCATGAGCCAGGGTGCCTACAATGAGCAGTTCTTC. Residues: CASMSQGAYNEQFF.

V usage is TRBV4-1 and J usage is TRBJ2-1; 8 bases are shared with TRBD2. The V segment lost 4 bases and the J segment 0 bases; nucleotides outside the gene matches: 8. The CDR3 runs 17 residues. Germline V gene data show CDR1 as MGHRA and CDR2 as YSYEKL. This CDR3 is CASSPGGAPSSYNEQFF. The CDR3 DNA follows: TGCGCCAGCAGCCCGGGAGGGGCCCCCAGCTCCTACAATGAGCAGTTCTTC.

The chain employs TRBV18 and TRBJ2-7, with TRBD2 matching over 11 bases. This CDR3 is 16 amino acids long. Per the germline V gene, CDR1 is KGHSH and CDR2 is LQKENI. After removal of 4 bases from V and 0 bases from J, the junction contained 5 bases not matched to a gene. CDR3 region: CASSQGLAVNSYEQYF. In DNA form, the CDR3 reads TGTGCCAGCTCACAGGGACTAGCGGTGAACTCCTACGAGCAGTACTTC.

The V gene is TRBV12-5, the J gene TRBJ2-5; no clear D gene. V shed 6 bases and J shed 2 bases, with 13 bases lying between them. CDR1 and CDR2 (germline): LGHNT, FRNRAP. CDR3 length: 14 amino acids. CDR3 sequence reads: CASGSSGWQETQYF. In nucleotides, the CDR3 is TGTGCTAGTGGATCGTCCGGTTGGCAAGAGACCCAGTACTTC.

The rearrangement uses TRBV7-9 and TRBJ1-1, with a weak D call TRBD1 (5 bases). The CDR3 totals 16 residues. From germline, CDR1 is SEHNR and CDR2 FQNEAQ (reference sequence). Between the trimmed V and J ends, which lost 1 base and 3 bases, there was a span of 15 bases. The CDR3 sequence: CASSLGAGLGDTEAFF. DNA for the CDR3: TGTGCCAGCAGCTTAGGGGCAGGGTTAGGGGACACTGAAGCTTTCTTT. The whole variable domain, remainder taken from reference TRBV7-9 and TRBJ1-1, is DTGVSQNPRHKITKRGQNVTFRCDPISEHNRLYWYRQTLGQGPEFLTYFQNEAQLEKSRLLSDRFSAERPKGSFSTLEIQRTEQGDSAMYLCASSLGAGLGDTEAFFGQGTRLTVV.

The CDR3 loop reads CASSLGSGALTDTQYF. In DNA form, the CDR3 reads TGCGCCAGCAGCTTGGGCTCGGGGGCCCTCACAGATACGCAGTATTTT. The chain joins TRBV5-1 to TRBJ2-3; D is perhaps TRBD1 or TRBD2 (6 bases each). Germline V CDR1 and CDR2: SGHRS, YFSETQ. The ends were cut back, 0 bases at V and 2 bases at J, with 13 bases in the middle. The CDR3 sequence is 16 residues long.

The V and J genes are TRBV5-1 and TRBJ2-7; D is possibly TRBD2 (6 bases). Trimming shortened V by 4 bases and J by 5 bases, and 13 bases separated the two germline ends. The germline V gene encodes CDR1 SGHRS and CDR2 YFSETQ. The CDR3 extends over 13 amino acids. CDR3 region: CASSRGTANEQYF. The CDR3 nucleotides read TGCGCCAGCAGCCGCGGGACGGCAAACGAGCAGTACTTC.